Following are 29 T cell receptor beta chains from one sample sequenced in a study of blood T cells in healthy people across ages. Together with a sample-barcoded 5' primer, a J-beta primer mix was included in a second PCR lasting about 7 to 12 cycles. TCRdb itself ran the 5' RACE reads through MiXCR, one entry per CDR3 protein. The sample consists of 950,000 to 1,200,000 distinct CDR3 sequences, around two fifths of them appearing once. Input material: blood. The receptors derive from a man aged 18 to 35 in good health.

The rearrangement joins TRBV14 to TRBJ2-3; 7 bases line up with TRBD2. With V trimmed by 4 bases and J by 2 bases, 6 bases remained unmatched. The CDR3 loop spans 15 amino acids. Per germline, CDR1 SGHDN and CDR2 FVKESK. The CDR3 reads CASSLKSGATDTQYF. The CDR3 DNA sequence: TGTGCCAGCAGCCTAAAGAGCGGGGCCACAGATACGCAGTATTTT.

The CDR3: CASSLEAHSNQPQHF. The DNA of the CDR3 is TGTGCCAGTAGTCTGGAGGCACATAGCAATCAGCCCCAGCATTTT. The chain links TRBV19 to TRBJ1-5; D is unresolved. The CDR3 is 15 residues long. Trimming left V 5 bases short and J 0 bases short, with 11 bases between. Per the germline V gene, CDR1 is LNHDA and CDR2 is SQIVND (reference sequence).

In this sample, this clonotype turned up a few times. The J gene is TRBJ2-7, the V gene TRBV11-2; TRBD2 matches 7 bases. The CDR3 has 12 residues. Looked up from germline, CDR1 is SGHAT and CDR2 is FQNNGV. The junction had 2 bases not matched to a gene; V was cut back by 4 bases and J by 5 bases. CDR3 sequence reads: CASSSRGDEQYF. The CDR3 DNA is TGTGCCAGCAGCTCCCGGGGGGACGAGCAGTACTTC.

The V call is TRBV6-5, the J call TRBJ1-4; D is unclear. CDR3 length: 14 residues. Per the germline V gene, CDR1 is MNHEY and CDR2 is SVGAGI. V was shortened by 2 bases and J by 8 bases, with 12 bases between the two germline ends. CDR3 amino acids: CASSYTGVGEKLFF. The CDR3 bases are TGTGCCAGCAGTTACACTGGGGTGGGGGAAAAACTGTTTTTT.

The rearrangement links TRBV5-1 to TRBJ2-5, with D tentatively TRBD1 (6 bases). The V gene's germline CDR1 is SGHRS and CDR2 YFSETQ. Deletions cut 9 bases from V and 5 bases from J, with 17 bases between. The CDR3 is made up of 13 amino acids. The DNA of the CDR3 is TGCGCCATTCGAAGGGGGATTGGCGAGACCCAGTACTTC. It translates to CAIRRGIGETQYF.

A single count supports this clonotype. This chain connects TRBV19 to TRBJ1-4; no clear D. V dropped 2 bases and J dropped 13 bases, with 14 bases sitting between them. The CDR3 covers 13 residues. CDR1 is LNHDA, CDR2 SQIVND, per germline (reference sequence). CDR3 DNA sequence: TGTGCCAGTAGTATATCAGGAGGAGGAAGACTGTTTTTT. It specifies CASSISGGGRLFF.

Remarks on this clonotype: This may be a read error: a much more frequent sequence differs by one nucleotide. The chain employs TRBV7-9 and TRBJ2-7; no clear D gene. Germline lookup yields CDR1 SEHNR and CDR2 FQNEAQ (reference sequence). This CDR3 has 14 residues. Trimming shortened V by 5 bases and J by 7 bases, and 18 bases separated the two germline ends. The CDR3 protein is CASSLDFPVDEQYF. For the CDR3, the DNA is TGTGCCAGCAGCCTTGACTTCCCGGTCGATGAGCAGTACTTC. Supplemented by reference TRBV7-9 and TRBJ2-7, the full variable domain reads DTGVSQNPRHKITKRGQNVTFRCDPISEHNRLYWYRQTLGQGPEFLTYFQNEAQLEKSRLLSDRFSAERPKGSFSTLEIQRTEQGDSAMYLCASSLDFPVDEQYFGPGTRLTVT.

This chain uses TRBV18 with TRBJ2-1, with D perhaps TRBD1 (6 bases). Trimming removed 1 base at V and 1 base at J, with 11 bases between. CDR3 length equals 16 residues. Germline V gene sequence: CDR1 KGHSH, CDR2 LQKENI. For the CDR3, the DNA is TGTGCCAGCTCACCACGTCAGGGGATTTCCTACAATGAGCAGTTCTTC. It yields the protein CASSPRQGISYNEQFF. Full variable domain (rest looked up from reference TRBV18 and TRBJ2-1): NAGVMQNPRHLVRRRGQEARLRCSPMKGHSHVYWYRQLPEEGLKFMVYLQKENIIDESGMPKERFSAEFPKEGPSILRIQQVVRGDSAAYFCASSPRQGISYNEQFFGPGTRLTVL.

This chain joins TRBV12-3 or TRBV12-4 and TRBJ2-7; 8 nucleotides match TRBD1. V shed 6 bases and J 4 bases; nucleotides not matched to a gene: 14. This CDR3 region has 16 residues. The CDR3 coding sequence is TGTGCCAGCAGCCCATTATTCCGGGACAGGAAGTACGAGCAGTACTTC. Its protein product is CASSPLFRDRKYEQYF.

This clonotype has only a few counts. The chain is built from TRBV29-1 and TRBJ2-3; TRBD2 matches at 10 bases. This CDR3 comprises 14 residues. The V segment lost 6 bases and the J segment 2 bases; nucleotides outside the gene matches: 5. From germline, CDR1 is SQVTM and CDR2 ANQGSEA. The CDR3 is CSVLAGANTDTQYF. As DNA, the CDR3 is TGCAGCGTCCTAGCGGGGGCAAACACAGATACGCAGTATTTT.

This chain connects TRBV7-2 to TRBJ1-5; D remains unclear. The CDR3 has 13 residues. Trimming shortened V by 2 bases and J by 5 bases, and 7 bases separated the two germline ends. Germline lookup yields CDR1 SGHTA and CDR2 FQGNSA. CDR3 residues: CASSLTGYQPQHF. The DNA for the CDR3 is TGTGCCAGCAGCTTAACCGGGTATCAGCCCCAGCATTTT.

The chain joins TRBV14 to TRBJ2-1; 7 bases map to TRBD1. V gave up 3 bases and J gave up 4 bases; unmatched junction bases: 12. The CDR3 contains 17 residues. Germline lookup yields CDR1 SGHDN and CDR2 FVKESK. The CDR3 DNA reads TGTGCCAGCAGCCATACCCCGGGACAGTCAATATACAATGAGCAGTTCTTC. It codes for CASSHTPGQSIYNEQFF. Full variable domain (outside the CDR3, taken from reference TRBV14 and TRBJ2-1): EAGVTQFPSHSVIEKGQTVTLRCDPISGHDNLYWYRRVMGKEIKFLLHFVKESKQDESGMPNNRFLAERTGGTYSTLKVQPAELEDSGVYFCASSHTPGQSIYNEQFFGPGTRLTVL.

The chain combines TRBV5-1 with TRBJ1-1, with D hard to call. Trimming shortened V by 2 bases and J by 3 bases, and 17 bases separated the two germline ends. Germline V gene data show CDR1 as SGHRS and CDR2 as YFSETQ. The CDR3 consists of 16 residues. The CDR3 is CASSFDPDDLDTEAFF. The CDR3, as DNA: TGCGCCAGCAGCTTCGATCCGGACGACTTGGACACTGAAGCTTTCTTT.

There are many counts of this clonotype. J is TRBJ2-3 and V is TRBV20-1, with D possibly being TRBD2 (5 bases). The length of the CDR3 is 12 residues. In germline, CDR1 is DFQATT, CDR2 SNEGSKA (reference sequence). The ends were cut back, 7 bases at V and 9 bases at J, with 17 bases in the middle. CDR3 in amino acids: CSVGARRETQYF. CDR3 nucleotides: TGCAGTGTGGGTGCTCGTAGGGAGACGCAGTATTTT.

V and J are TRBV10-3 and TRBJ2-5, with 7 nucleotides matching TRBD2. This CDR3 region has 16 residues. V was pared by 2 bases and J by 2 bases, with 8 bases of the junction left unmatched. CDR1 and CDR2 (germline): ENHRY, SYGVKD. Written as DNA, the CDR3 is TGTGCCATCAGTGAGGCTGGGAGGGGCCTTCAAGAGACCCAGTACTTC. This gives the protein CAISEAGRGLQETQYF.

The table lists this clonotype with a few counts. This chain connects TRBV6-5 to TRBJ2-4; TRBD1 agrees at 8 bases. V lost 5 bases to trimming and J lost 4 bases; unmatched junction nucleotides: 1. The CDR3 is 13 residues long. Germline-derived CDR1 and CDR2 are MNHEY and SVGAGI. The CDR3 region is CASSRQGKNIQYF. CDR3 nucleotide sequence: TGTGCCAGCAGTCGACAGGGGAAAAACATTCAGTACTTC.

For the CDR3, the DNA is TGTGCCAGCAGCTTAGCGGGCAGCCTAGAGACCCAGTACTTC. Amino acids: CASSLAGSLETQYF. The chain joins TRBV7-2 to TRBJ2-4; D not resolved. TRBJ2-5 explains the end of the DNA better; the J call may be wrong. Germline V gives CDR1 SGHTA, CDR2 FQGNSA. This CDR3 is 14 amino acids long.

The chain combines TRBV9 with TRBJ2-3; weak D call: TRBD2 (6 bases). The CDR3 has 18 amino acids. Trimming cost V 0 bases and J 4 bases, with 21 bases left between them. Looked up from germline, CDR1 is SGDLS and CDR2 is YYNGEE. CDR3 nucleotide sequence: TGTGCCAGCAGCGTAGGTCGGGGGTCAATGACATCTGCAGATACGCAGTATTTT. Translated, it gives CASSVGRGSMTSADTQYF.

This clonotype has more than one count but fewer than ten. The chain employs TRBV27 and TRBJ1-1; 7 bases are a match to TRBD1. CDR1 and CDR2 from the germline V gene are MNHEY and SMNVEV (reference sequence). The CDR3 runs to 16 residues. Germline trimming cut 5 bases from V and 4 bases from J; bases unmatched to any gene: 13. The CDR3 region is CASSPWPRQGSTEAFF. CDR3 DNA: TGTGCCAGCAGTCCCTGGCCCAGACAGGGATCCACTGAAGCTTTCTTT.

This chain uses TRBV24-1 with TRBJ2-2; 10 positions agree with TRBD1. Trimming took 1 base from V and 6 from J; bases not matched to a gene: 4. CDR1 and CDR2 (germline): KGHDR, SFDVKD. The CDR3 sequence is 16 residues long. This chain's CDR3 is CATSDLPGQGSGELFF. In DNA, the CDR3 is TGTGCCACCAGTGATTTACCGGGACAGGGGTCCGGGGAGCTGTTTTTT.

This chain uses TRBV6-2 or TRBV6-3 with TRBJ2-5, with D uncertain. This CDR3 comprises 15 residues. With 3 bases removed from V and 2 bases from J, the gap between germline ends came to 13 bases. Germline CDR1 MNHEY, CDR2 SVGEGT. The CDR3 sequence is CASSYSQVGQETQYF. The CDR3 coding sequence is TGTGCCAGCAGTTATTCGCAGGTGGGGCAAGAGACCCAGTACTTC.

This clonotype was counted ten times or more. V usage is TRBV4-3 and J usage is TRBJ2-1; D remains unclear. V gave up 4 bases and J gave up 4 bases, with 11 bases separating them. This CDR3 is 14 amino acids long. Germline CDR1 is LGHNA and CDR2 is YSLEER. DNA for the CDR3: TGCGCCAGCAGCCCCAACCAGGCTTACAATGAGCAGTTCTTC. Translating gives CASSPNQAYNEQFF.

This clonotype turned up a few times. This chain uses TRBV2 with TRBJ1-2; D may be TRBD1 (6 bases). This CDR3 comprises 14 residues. V lost 3 bases to trimming and J lost 5 bases, with 13 bases between them. The germline CDR1 and CDR2 sequences are SNHLY and FYNNEI. The CDR3 is CASSDMGGLYGYTF. DNA for the CDR3: TGTGCCAGCAGTGATATGGGGGGGCTTTATGGCTACACCTTC.

The chain links TRBV4-1 to TRBJ1-2; TRBD1 agrees at 7 bases. From germline, CDR1 is MGHRA and CDR2 YSYEKL. The CDR3 spans 15 residues. After removal of 4 bases from V and 4 bases from J, the junction contained 9 bases not matched to a gene. CDR3 in DNA: TGCGCCAGCAGCCCCGGACAGGTTGATATCTATGGCTACACCTTC. Protein product: CASSPGQVDIYGYTF.

V is TRBV20-1 and J is TRBJ1-5, with D unresolved. V gave up 0 bases and J gave up 4 bases, with 10 bases separating them. The V gene's germline CDR1 is DFQATT and CDR2 SNEGSKA (reference sequence). The CDR3 totals 14 residues. CDR3 in DNA: TGCAGTGCTAGAGAGGGCAGCGTAAATCAGCCCCAGCATTTT. Its protein is CSAREGSVNQPQHF.

Notes on this clonotype: One end of the junction is discordant with germline, which a read error may explain. The chain employs TRBV5-5 and TRBJ2-3, with D unresolved. The CDR3 extends over 14 amino acids. Looked up from germline, CDR1 is SGHKS and CDR2 is YYEKEE (reference sequence). This CDR3 reads CAISLGGTTDTQYF. The CDR3, as DNA: TGTGCCATCAGCTTGGGTGGTACCACAGATACGCAGTATTTT.

The chain recombines TRBV6-5 with TRBJ2-5; D remains ambiguous. The CDR3 loop spans 14 amino acids. Germline V gene sequence: CDR1 MNHEY, CDR2 SVGAGI. V shed 5 bases and J shed 11 bases, with 21 bases lying between them. In nucleotides, the CDR3 is TGTGCCAGCAGTCCCGATTCCGGGTCTGAAGAGCAGTACTTC. This codes for CASSPDSGSEEQYF.

The chain is built from TRBV30 and TRBJ2-1; 9 nucleotides line up with TRBD1. The V segment lost 3 bases and the J segment 9 bases; nucleotides outside the gene matches: 15. This CDR3 has 16 amino acids. Germline assignment: CDR1 GTSNPN and CDR2 SVGIG (reference sequence). The CDR3 spells CAWRDFWDRVRSEQFF. CDR3 bases: TGTGCCTGGAGGGATTTTTGGGACAGGGTCCGCAGTGAGCAGTTCTTC.

The rearrangement uses TRBV20-1 and TRBJ2-3; D remains unclear. The germline V gene encodes CDR1 DFQATT and CDR2 SNEGSKA (reference sequence). Deletions cut 0 bases from V and 4 bases from J, with 11 bases between. The CDR3 runs 14 residues. The CDR3 DNA reads TGCAGTGCTAGAGATGACATTCTGCCAGATACGCAGTATTTT. As protein: CSARDDILPDTQYF.